These 8 T cell receptor beta chains originate from one sample sequenced in a study of T cell responses to AZD1222 COVID-19 vaccine (dated by TCRdb to about 2021). The time point label of this sample denotes: baseline before first vaccination. The library was made by the immunoSEQ multiplex PCR assay. TCRdb mirrors the immuneACCESS table, restricted to in-frame sequences. Some clones are absent from its copies; in checked studies, under half trace to an unresolved V gene, and the reason for the others is unknown. This sample is represented by 110,000 to 150,000 clones; roughly 91% of them were singletons. The ten largest clones take up over 8% of the sample. The sequencing here drew on peripheral blood, taken on day 0 of AZD1222 vaccination. The receptor source for this set is an adult in good health.

This clone was found once. The chain recombines TRBV12-3 or TRBV12-4 with TRBJ1-6; a weak D match, TRBD1 (5 bases). The CDR3 sequence is 13 residues long. Trimming took 5 bases from V and 10 from J, leaving 12 bases between them. The CDR3 DNA sequence: TGTGCCAGCAGTACAGGTTGGCTATCACCCCTCCACTTT. It codes for CASSTGWLSPLHF.

V and J are TRBV7-8 and TRBJ2-2; TRBD2 is a possible D gene (6 bases). This CDR3 is 16 amino acids long. The ends were cut back, 5 bases at V and 0 bases at J, with 13 bases in the middle. CDR1 SGHVS and CDR2 FQNEAQ come from the germline V gene. DNA for the CDR3: TGTGCCAGCAGCATCGGGGGAACCACGAACACCGGGGAGCTGTTTTTT. It is translated as CASSIGGTTNTGELFF.

Only one count was recorded for this clone. The rearrangement joins TRBV12-2 to TRBJ2-5; TRBD1, the table's D call, lacks a check against the DNA. TRBV12-2 is reported as a pseudogene. The CDR3 is 15 residues long. The CDR3 coding sequence is TGTGCAAGTCGCCCAAGGGGACAGCAGCAAGAGACCCAGTACTTC. Protein sequence: CASRPRGQQQETQYF.

This chain connects TRBV27 to TRBJ1-3; D is uncertain. The V and J ends lost 4 bases and 0 bases respectively, with 13 bases between them. This CDR3 region has 16 residues. Germline CDR1 MNHEY, CDR2 SMNVEV (reference sequence). CDR3 protein: CASSWREPDSGNTIYF. DNA of the CDR3: TGTGCCAGCAGTTGGCGTGAGCCCGACTCTGGAAACACCATATATTTT.

The CDR3 is CASRTSEGDEQYF. The CDR3 nucleotides read TGTGCCAGCAGAACGAGCGAGGGGGACGAGCAGTACTTC. The V and J genes are TRBV12-3 or TRBV12-4 and TRBJ2-7, with D possibly TRBD1 on 6 matching bases. This CDR3 region has 13 residues. The V and J ends lost 6 bases and 5 bases respectively, with 14 bases between them.

The chain combines TRBV7-2 with TRBJ2-5; D is possibly TRBD1 (5 bases). Per germline, CDR1 SGHTA and CDR2 FQGNSA. Trimming removed 5 bases at V and 2 bases at J, with 12 bases between. This CDR3 has 14 amino acids. The CDR3 reads CASSHQGTQETQYF. The CDR3 DNA follows: TGTGCCAGCAGCCATCAGGGAACTCAAGAGACCCAGTACTTC.

J is TRBJ1-5 and V is TRBV4-1; D is unclear. The germline gives CDR1 MGHRA, CDR2 YSYEKL. V lost 5 bases, J lost 4 bases, and 15 bases lay in between. CDR3 length: 15 residues. The CDR3 region is CASSGTYAPNQPQHF. CDR3 in DNA: TGCGCCAGCAGCGGAACGTATGCCCCAAATCAGCCCCAGCATTTT.

The V call is TRBV28, the J call TRBJ1-2; 7 nucleotides match TRBD1. V gave up 6 bases and J gave up 4 bases; unmatched junction bases: 17. The CDR3 is 17 amino acids. CDR1 and CDR2 from the germline V gene are MDHEN and SYDVKM. The CDR3 bases are TGTGCCAGCAGGTCGGGGACAGCGATACCCCAGGGCTATGGCTACACCTTC. Protein sequence: CASRSGTAIPQGYGYTF.